This T cell receptor beta chain was documented in a study of T cell responses to AZD1222 COVID-19 vaccine. TCRdb's table, derived via immunoSEQ multiplex PCR, lists solely in-frame clones and lacks some. The top ten clones hold around 10% of a sample with 120,000 or so clones, roughly 91% of them seen once. Whole-study findings and limits: Spike-specific TCR depth and breadth grew after two AZD1222 doses. AZD1222 recipients seropositive at baseline numbered only five to seven.

The V and J ends lost 5 bases and 5 bases respectively, with 9 bases between them. Germline loops: CDR1 MNHEY, CDR2 SVGEGT. The CDR3 extends over 12 amino acids. Of note for this clone: No antigen is known for it.

This chain uses TRBV6-2 or TRBV6-3 with TRBJ1-1, with D possibly being TRBD1 (5 bases). This specimen was peripheral blood, taken on day 0 of MenACWY control vaccination. This TCR was sampled from an adult in good health. Here the CDR3 reads CASSQGYTEAFF. The CDR3 nucleotides are TGTGCCAGCAGTCAGGGATATACTGAAGCTTTCTTT.